This T cell receptor beta chain was recovered during a study of beta chain features in type 1 diabetes. The authors reverse transcribed all of the isolated RNA, so sequencing captured expressed TCRB transcripts. Libraries were prepared by immunoSEQ multiplex PCR; TCRdb keeps only in-frame clonotypes and omits some of them. The table shows around 130,000 clones, with 9% occurring only once. This clone was seen only a few times. Its antigen is undetermined. Study-wide results and limits: The study found moderately but significantly shorter TCRB CDR3s in all four CD4+ subsets of Type 1 diabetes patients.

Germline CDR1 is MGHRA and CDR2 is YSYEKL. The CDR3 spans 16 residues. The germline V and J ends were trimmed by 0 bases and 7 bases, with 19 bases remaining between them. The gene calls are TRBV4-1 and TRBJ2-7, with a tentative D call TRBD1 (5 bases). The clonotype was recovered from a man younger than 45 with type 1 diabetes. Material: central memory CD4+ T cells from blood. The CDR3 is CASSQEWNLPHREQYF. The CDR3 bases are TGCGCCAGCAGCCAAGAATGGAACCTCCCCCACAGGGAGCAGTACTTC.